These 20 T cell receptor beta chains originate from one sample sequenced in a study of preoperative IRX-2 immunotherapy in early breast cancer. Assay used: immunoSEQ multiplex PCR; TCRdb lists only in-frame clones, some missing. The sample carries roughly 34,000 clones, nearly 90% recorded once. The treatment denotes: preoperative locoregional IRX-2 cytokine immunotherapy. Sequencing was performed on tumor tissue, taken after IRX-2 immunotherapy. Source of these receptors: a human donor with breast cancer.

V and J are TRBV4-1 and TRBJ1-2, with D tentatively TRBD1 (6 bases). The length of the CDR3 is 16 residues. The germline V gene encodes CDR1 MGHRA and CDR2 YSYEKL. The V gene lost 1 base and the J gene lost 0 bases, with 12 bases spanning the gap. Written as DNA, the CDR3 is TGCGCCAGCAGCCAAGCATCCGGGGGCTCTAACTATGGCTACACCTTC. Translated: CASSQASGGSNYGYTF.

This chain connects TRBV19 to TRBJ2-7; TRBD2 might be the D (6 bases). CDR1 and CDR2 from the germline V gene are LNHDA and SQIVND (reference sequence). The CDR3 has 14 amino acids. The V and J ends lost 5 bases and 5 bases respectively, with 16 bases between them. The CDR3 coding sequence is TGTGCCAGTAGTCCCGGGGGAACCTTCAACGAGCAGTACGTC. Its protein product is CASSPGGTFNEQYV.

This clone was counted only a few times. V is TRBV11-3 and J is TRBJ2-5; TRBD1 is a possible D gene (6 bases). Trimming cost V 5 bases and J 4 bases, with 14 bases left between them. Germline loops: CDR1 SGHNT, CDR2 YENEEA. This CDR3 is 14 amino acids long. CDR3 sequence: CASSLGRGGETQYF. The CDR3 DNA follows: TGTGCCAGCAGCCTCGGCAGGGGTGGAGAGACCCAGTACTTC.

The CDR3 here is CASSYSGMDTEAFF. CDR3 sequence (DNA): TGTGCCAGCAGCTATTCAGGGATGGACACTGAAGCTTTCTTT. The rearrangement links TRBV7-6 to TRBJ1-1; TRBD1 might be the D (5 bases). The germline V gene has CDR1 SGHVS and CDR2 FNYEAQ. The CDR3 totals 14 residues. V was shortened by 4 bases and J by 3 bases, with 12 bases between the two germline ends.

This clone was counted between two and nine times. The genes are TRBV6-8 and TRBJ2-7; 10 bases are a match to TRBD1. Germline CDR1 is MNHGY and CDR2 is SAAAGT. The CDR3 is 14 amino acids. J gave up 3 bases and V 7 bases, and 6 bases lay outside the gene matches. CDR3 nucleotide sequence: TGTGCCAGCACCCCGGACAGGGGGAGCTACGAGCAGTACGTC. Translated: CASTPDRGSYEQYV.

The rearrangement links TRBV19 to TRBJ2-2; possibly TRBD1 for D (7 bases). This CDR3 has 16 amino acids. V was shortened by 4 bases and J by 3 bases, with 15 bases between the two germline ends. Per germline, CDR1 LNHDA and CDR2 SQIVND (reference sequence). The CDR3 reads CASSKQGRTYTGELFF. The CDR3, as DNA: TGTGCCAGTAGTAAACAGGGGAGGACCTACACCGGGGAGCTGTTTTTT.

The chain uses TRBV29-1 and TRBJ1-1, with 7 bases aligning to TRBD1. V lost 6 bases to trimming and J lost 1 base; unmatched junction nucleotides: 5. From germline, CDR1 is SQVTM and CDR2 ANQGSEA. The CDR3 is made up of 13 amino acids. The CDR3 DNA reads TGCAGCGTCGCGGGACAGCCGAACACTGAAGCTTTCTTT. Translation gives CSVAGQPNTEAFF.

The chain is built from TRBV6-8 and TRBJ2-6, with a possible D match to TRBD1 (6 bases). Germline CDR1 and CDR2: MNHGY and SAAAGT. This CDR3 has 16 residues. The V and J ends lost 6 bases and 2 bases respectively, with 14 bases between them. CDR3 sequence reads: CASRLIDRTGANVLTF. CDR3 coding DNA: TGTGCCAGCAGACTAATAGACAGGACTGGGGCCAACGTCCTGACTTTC.

The chain uses TRBV18 and TRBJ1-4; the match to TRBD1 covers 8 bases. V gave up 6 bases and J gave up 7 bases; unmatched junction bases: 16. The CDR3 runs to 17 residues. Germline loops: CDR1 KGHSH, CDR2 LQKENI. The CDR3 protein is CASSQQGVQGAAEKLFF. DNA for the CDR3: TGTGCCAGCTCCCAACAGGGAGTCCAGGGGGCCGCTGAAAAACTGTTTTTT.

V and J are TRBV6-8 and TRBJ2-2, with TRBD1 matching over 9 bases. V dropped 6 bases and J dropped 5; count of bases not matched to a gene: 4. The CDR3 consists of 14 residues. The germline V gene has CDR1 MNHGY and CDR2 SAAAGT. The CDR3 region is CASRGTGRTGELFF. CDR3 DNA sequence: TGTGCCAGCAGGGGGACAGGGAGGACCGGGGAGCTGTTTTTT.

This rearrangement joins TRBV6-8 to TRBJ2-5; D gene unclear. V lost 6 bases and J 7 bases, leaving 12 bases between the germline ends. The CDR3 length is 12 residues. Germline CDR1 MNHGY, CDR2 SAAAGT. The CDR3 coding sequence is TGTGCCAGCAGAGACGCGCTAGGGACCCAGTACTTC. Amino acid sequence: CASRDALGTQYF.

The V gene is TRBV6-8, the J gene TRBJ2-2; 10 nucleotides match TRBD2. Germline CDR1 MNHGY, CDR2 SAAAGT. V was clipped by 5 bases and J by 6 bases; unmatched bases: 3. The CDR3 spans 14 residues. CDR3 in amino acids: CASSSGGDAGELFF. In DNA form, the CDR3 reads TGTGCCAGCAGTAGCGGGGGGGACGCCGGGGAGCTGTTTTTT.

The chain combines TRBV19 with TRBJ1-2, with TRBD1 as a possible D gene (5 bases). Trimming took off 5 bases at V and 4 bases at J, with 11 bases between the two ends. The germline CDR1 and CDR2 sequences are LNHDA and SQIVND (reference sequence). The CDR3 runs 13 residues. This CDR3 is CASSHQGLYGYTF. CDR3 sequence (DNA): TGTGCCAGTAGTCACCAGGGACTCTATGGCTACACCTTC. Complete variable domain (other parts from reference TRBV19 and TRBJ1-2): DGGITQSPKYLFRKEGQNVTLSCEQNLNHDAMYWYRQDPGQGLRLIYYSQIVNDFQKGDIAEGYSVSREKKESFPLTVTSAQKNPTAFYLCASSHQGLYGYTFGSGTRLTVV.

The rearrangement links TRBV6-8 to TRBJ2-7; 7 nucleotides match TRBD2. The germline gives CDR1 MNHGY, CDR2 SAAAGT. The CDR3 consists of 15 residues. With 5 bases clipped from V and 2 bases from J, the junction kept 9 bases outside the gene matches. CDR3: CASSRRASGPYEQYF. The CDR3 nucleotides read TGTGCCAGCAGTAGGCGGGCTAGCGGACCCTACGAGCAGTACTTC.

The chain employs TRBV5-1 and TRBJ2-1, with D tentatively TRBD1 (8 bases). V lost 6 bases and J 4 bases, leaving 14 bases between the germline ends. Germline CDR1 and CDR2: SGHRS and YFSETQ. The CDR3 contains 14 residues. Written as DNA, the CDR3 is TGCGCCAGCAAACAGGGGGGAGGGTACAATGAGCAGTTCTTC. This sequence encodes CASKQGGGYNEQFF. Based on the CDR3 plus reference TRBV5-1 and TRBJ2-1, the full variable domain is KAGVTQTPRYLIKTRGQQVTLSCSPISGHRSVSWYQQTPGQGLQFLFEYFSETQRNKGNFPGRFSGRQFSNSRSEMNVSTLELGDSALYLCASKQGGGYNEQFFGPGTRLTVL.

The genes are TRBV15 and TRBJ1-2; tentatively, D is TRBD1 (5 bases). Per the germline V gene, CDR1 is LNHNV and CDR2 is YYDKDF (reference sequence). V was clipped by 0 bases and J by 4 bases, with 15 bases between them. This CDR3 has 16 amino acids. As DNA, the CDR3 is TGTGCCACCAGCAGAGATGGTCCGGGGGACCTCTATGGCTACACCTTC. As protein: CATSRDGPGDLYGYTF.

This chain uses TRBV18 with TRBJ1-1; 7 positions match TRBD1. V gave up 2 bases and J gave up 5 bases; unmatched junction bases: 5. Germline V CDR1 and CDR2: KGHSH, LQKENI. The CDR3 is made up of 14 amino acids. DNA for the CDR3: TGTGCCAGCTCACCAGCGACAGGGAGGACTGAAGCTTTCTTT. As protein: CASSPATGRTEAFF.

Only one count was recorded for this clone. This rearrangement joins TRBV18 to TRBJ1-2, with no clear D. The CDR3 is 15 residues long. Germline CDR1 KGHSH, CDR2 LQKENI. Trimming took 0 bases from V and 8 from J, leaving 16 bases between them. Here the CDR3 reads CASSPPMTPAPGYTF. The CDR3 nucleotides are TGTGCCAGCTCACCACCGATGACCCCCGCTCCGGGCTACACCTTC.

This clone appeared a single time. This chain links TRBV11-3 with TRBJ1-5; D is ambiguous. The CDR3 contains 16 residues. V lost 2 bases and J 2 bases, leaving 13 bases between the germline ends. Germline CDR1 is SGHNT and CDR2 is YENEEA. CDR3 amino acids: CASSLIGDRGNQPQHF. The CDR3 DNA reads as TGTGCCAGCAGCTTAATCGGTGATAGAGGCAATCAGCCCCAGCATTTT.

The rearrangement uses TRBV5-1 and TRBJ1-3; D possibly corresponds to TRBD1 (5 bases). CDR1 is SGHRS and CDR2 is YFSETQ in the germline V gene. V lost 4 bases, J lost 3 bases, and 14 bases lay in between. This CDR3 is 15 amino acids long. The CDR3 spells CASSGAGMGGNTIYF. Here the CDR3 DNA reads TGCGCCAGCAGCGGTGCAGGGATGGGTGGAAACACCATATATTTT.